The present T cell receptor (beta chain) was sequenced within a study of cytomegalovirus exposure and HLA in healthy donors (dated by TCRdb to about 2017). At the level of the whole study: According to an earlier analysis of 550 to 750 of the donors, some 180 million T cells yielded roughly 100 million unique TCR beta sequences and 276 Gb of sequence data. An earlier analysis of a few hundred of the donors applied high-throughput TCR beta sequencing to assess whether each TCR beta V gene segment acted as functional or pseudogenic. High-throughput TCR immunosequencing, statistical association of individual TCRs with disease status, and machine learning were combined to predict cytomegalovirus infection status. In the later analysis, no new phenotypic data were used to find candidate immune exposures; instead, reliance was placed on TCR beta sequences and their occurrence across donors. Roughly 320 gigabases of sequencing data and around 88 million unique TCR sequences made up an early release that covered nearly 650 HLA-typed donors. About five DR-DQ haplotypes were treated as single units for association and clustering because of strong linkage in the cohort. In a later analysis, previously published TCR beta repertoires from 666 donors were re-analyzed and high-resolution HLA genotyping was added so that TCR occurrence patterns could be studied. A later genetic analysis used genome-wide SNP genotypes for about three fifths of the 666 donors, treating that subset as a discovery cohort. The study aimed to test whether cataloging public T cell receptors could reveal signatures of past pathogen exposure. Alongside the repertoire data, information on donor age, sex, ethnicity and CMV serostatus was compiled. Typing coverage differed by locus: A, B, C, DRB1 and DQB1 were typed in roughly 620-630 donors, DQA1 in roughly 510, DPA1 in 606, and DPB1 in just under 480. Of the 300 to 450 genotyped donors, about 80% fell in the genetic ancestry cluster associated with self-reported Caucasian donors. Both class I and class II loci were covered by HLA typing, at four-digit resolution. Every discovery cohort repertoire had been produced on one sequencing platform. Across 300 to 400 genotyped donors of the cohort, an average of about 200,000 unique TCR beta nucleotide sequences per donor were sequenced, and roughly 17% of those sequences were non-productive. Besides the first cohort of 666 subjects, a separate validation cohort made up of 90 to 150 different subjects was used. The T cell repertoires of under 750 subjects were profiled by immunosequencing and related to cytomegalovirus serostatus. Results and caveats for the whole study, not just this receptor: The classifier was reported to diagnose cytomegalovirus status with high specificity and sensitivity in both the original cohort and the validation cohort. Because HLA typing was unavailable for some donors at each locus, only the typed subset was used in association tests. A further reported finding was that TCR beta sequences accurately predicted the HLA-A and HLA-B alleles for most subjects in the first cohort. The sequencing pipeline was judged likely to have produced a cluster of highly shared sequence variants as a technical artifact. In a later genetic analysis, a missense DCLRE1C variant was associated with V-gene and J-gene trimming of TCR beta chains, and the association was replicated in an independent cohort. In a later analysis, the rate of TCR association differed among HLA loci, with DRB1 alleles having the most associated TCRs and HLA-C alleles having the fewest. Across donors, most TCR sequences were observed very rarely, whereas some public TCRs were present in many individuals. CMV serostatus was the only immune exposure information available for the cohort. In an earlier analysis of some 540 of the donors, most TCR beta V segments appeared in productive rearrangements about 87% or about 30% of the time, broadly matching IMGT annotations. Only TCR beta chains were sequenced in this cohort, and the absence of alpha or paired-chain data limited detectable features. Sequencing depth was assumed to be roughly uniform across donors in the presence/absence analyses, though that assumption may not hold. When HLA alleles, especially DR and DQ, strongly co-occurred, attributing TCR associations to individual alleles was difficult. Compared with equally common non-associated chains, HLA-associated TCR beta chains in a later analysis were more clonally expanded and had lower generation probabilities. The earlier analysis of 587 of the donors excluded some 16 rarely observed V segments, including chromosome 9 orphons, because counts were too low. According to a later genetic analysis, donors in an Asian-associated ancestry cluster had fewer N-insertions in productive TCRs than the roughly 670-donor mean. In vitro tests confirmed that three of the cytomegalovirus-associated TCR beta chains recognize cytomegalovirus antigens. The 87-base-pair reads could not distinguish some IMGT-functional V segments, including TRBV6-2 and TRBV6-3, so those segments were excluded. Linkage disequilibrium might explain the correlated functional status among segregating V segments, but an unknown experimental factor could not be excluded. The authors suggested that the approach could potentially be generalized to other disease states and immunological phenotypes. In the study, some 160 TCR beta chains were listed as associated with cytomegalovirus. A later analysis reported that several top co-occurrence clusters appeared linked to parvovirus B19, influenza, CMV and Epstein-Barr virus. In a later analysis, over 15,000 TCR beta sequences were associated with specific HLA alleles at a false discovery rate of 0.05. According to a later analysis, most CMV-associated TCR beta chains appeared to be HLA-restricted, and the HLA associations seemed to be driven largely by CMV exposure.

The cohort comprised several hundred healthy bone marrow donors. Cohort members were all nominally healthy when sampled, although unrecorded immune exposures were likely present. The donor tested CMV seronegative, placing the donor among the 350 or so seronegative members of the cohort. Each donor provided a peripheral blood sample, and peripheral blood mononuclear cells were used for TCR beta sequencing. Genomic DNA extraction from the blood cell samples was performed with the Qiagen DNeasy Blood Extraction Kit. The CDR3, from cysteine to phenylalanine, totals 13 residues. Left in the record is the CDR3 DNA by itself, 39 bases read in frame from the first base. V and J are trimmed by 3 bases and 4 bases, and the gene matches miss 3 bases of the junction. In the germline V gene (reference sequence), CDR1 corresponds to LNHNV and CDR2 to YYDKDF. Remarks on this clone: The target of this receptor is not known. No base quality information exists; no much larger clone differs at one position.

Library prep was done by the immunoSEQ multiplex PCR assay. A mixture of 60 forward primers for TCR Vbeta segments and 13 reverse primers for TCR Jbeta segments was used in the multiplex PCR. A multiplex PCR assay on genomic DNA amplified the CDR3 region of rearranged TCR beta genes. The Illumina HiSeq System was used to sequence the amplified TCR beta libraries as 87-base-pair reads. Per the original workflow: A later analysis counted tens of millions of unique TCR beta chains across the 666 repertoires, and roughly 10 million of these chains were shared by at least two donors. A nearest-neighbor algorithm error-corrected the raw reads and collapsed the reads into unique sequences, merging closely related sequences to remove PCR and sequencing errors. V, D and J gene segments were assigned by aligning CDR3 sequences to IMGT reference sequences. For a sequence to be retained, a match of at least six nucleotides was required to both a V gene segment and a J gene segment. Rearrangements were called productive when the CDR3 lacked stop codons and stayed in frame with V and J; all others were non-productive. CDR3 was defined according to IMGT convention as the region running from the second conserved V-encoded cysteine to the conserved J-encoded phenylalanine. In an earlier analysis of approximately 500 of the donors, sequences lacking an unambiguous match to a single V gene segment were excluded. An earlier analysis of a few hundred of the donors classified V segments as functional when productive rearrangements were above 56.7% and as segregating when the standard deviation between donors was above 5%. A statistical classification framework was built for diagnosing cytomegalovirus status from the catalog of TCR beta chain sequences. In a later analysis, V and J genes were assigned by comparing TCR nucleotide sequences against IMGT/GENE-DB human TR gene sequences. A later analysis assigned CDR3 sequences and most-parsimonious VDJ recombination scenarios with the TCRdist pipeline. In a later analysis, each TCR beta chain was defined by its CDR3 amino acid sequence together with its V-gene family, and reads lacking a unique V-gene family were excluded. As a way to deal with suspected cross-contamination and a sequencing artifact, a later analysis dropped over 550 nucleotide sequences that were highly shared and had low generation probability. In a later analysis, a clonal expansion index was calculated for each public chain from normalized within-repertoire ranks of inferred template counts. Generation probabilities in a later analysis came from a VDJ recombination model fitted to out-of-frame rearrangements, and those results were checked against IGoR. A later analysis scored TCR-TCR, TCR-HLA and TCR-CMV co-occurrence with hypergeometric tests, applying a repertoire-size bias correction to TCR pairs. False discovery rates were estimated in a later analysis by permuting HLA or CMV assignments 20 times. In a later analysis, co-occurring TCRs were grouped with DBSCAN, and TCRdist sequence similarity was added when clustering was performed within HLA-allele-positive subsets. Co-occurrence clustering excluded repertoires with fewer than 30,000 or more than 120,000 public chains, plus five with anomalous nucleotide sharing. Here the immuneACCESS table is served through TCRdb, limited to in-frame sequences with V and J called. Missing clones are a known gap in these copies; in checked studies unresolved V genes cover under half, and the rest lacks a known reason. The V and J calls and clone size are taken from that table; D and trimming were inferred from the DNA. This sample gives 200,000 to 250,000 clones in total; roughly 80% of them show up just once. Roughly 3% of the sample rests with the top ten.

The TCR was taken from a woman aged 25 to 45 in good health and CMV-seronegative. Rearrangement joined TRBV15 to TRBJ2-7; 7 nucleotides in the junction match TRBD1. Specimen: PBMCs. At the DNA level, the sequence is TGTGCCACCAGCAGGGAACAGGGGTACGAGCAGTACTTC. Translated, it gives CATSREQGYEQYF.